This TCR beta chain was observed in a study of shared clonotypes between healthy human individuals. Germline V gene data show CDR1 as MGHRA and CDR2 as YSYEKL. V gave up 3 bases and J gave up 8 bases; unmatched junction bases: 13. The CDR3 covers 16 residues. Profiled with immunoSEQ multiplex PCR; TCRdb holds only in-frame clones, not every one. The table shows millions of clones, with approximately 93% occurring only once. Sequenced: naive CD4+ T cells from PBMCs. The sample's subset: CD45RA+ positively selected. This rearrangement joins TRBV4-1 to TRBJ2-3, with 8 bases identical to TRBD1. This clonotype was obtained from a man younger than 35 in good health. Some clones in this sample may be carry-over from other donors' samples. The DNA for the CDR3 is TGCGCCAGCAGCCAGGAACAGGGACAGGCCCTTTTTACGCAGTATTTT. Protein: CASSQEQGQALFTQYF.